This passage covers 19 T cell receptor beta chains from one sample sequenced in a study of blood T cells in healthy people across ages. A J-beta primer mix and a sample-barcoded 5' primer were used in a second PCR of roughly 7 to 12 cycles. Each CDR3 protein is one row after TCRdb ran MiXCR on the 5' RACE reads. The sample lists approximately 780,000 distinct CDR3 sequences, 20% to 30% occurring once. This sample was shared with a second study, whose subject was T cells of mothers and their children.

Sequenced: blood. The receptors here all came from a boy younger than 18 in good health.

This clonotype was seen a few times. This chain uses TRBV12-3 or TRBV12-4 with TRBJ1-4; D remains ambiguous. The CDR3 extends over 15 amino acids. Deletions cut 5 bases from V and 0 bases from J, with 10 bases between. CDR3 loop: CASSPARSTNEKLFF. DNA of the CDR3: TGTGCCAGCAGTCCCGCCAGGTCAACTAATGAAAAACTGTTTTTT.

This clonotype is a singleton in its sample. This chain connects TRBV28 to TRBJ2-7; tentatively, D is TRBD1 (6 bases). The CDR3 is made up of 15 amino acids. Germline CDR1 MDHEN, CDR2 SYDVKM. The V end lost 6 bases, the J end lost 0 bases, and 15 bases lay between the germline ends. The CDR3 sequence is CASRPVDRHSYEQYF. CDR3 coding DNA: TGTGCCAGCAGACCAGTCGACAGGCACTCCTACGAGCAGTACTTC.

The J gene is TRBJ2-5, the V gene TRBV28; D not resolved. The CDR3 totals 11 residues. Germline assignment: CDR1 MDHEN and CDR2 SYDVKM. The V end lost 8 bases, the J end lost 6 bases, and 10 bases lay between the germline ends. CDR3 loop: CASRYKQTQYF. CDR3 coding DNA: TGTGCCAGCCGCTACAAACAGACCCAGTACTTC.

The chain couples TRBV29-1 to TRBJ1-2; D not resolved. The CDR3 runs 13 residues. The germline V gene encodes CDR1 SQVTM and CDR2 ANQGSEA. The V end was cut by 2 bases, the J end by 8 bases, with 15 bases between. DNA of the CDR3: TGCAGCGTTGAAAAAGGGCGGATGGTAGGCTACACCTTC. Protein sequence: CSVEKGRMVGYTF.

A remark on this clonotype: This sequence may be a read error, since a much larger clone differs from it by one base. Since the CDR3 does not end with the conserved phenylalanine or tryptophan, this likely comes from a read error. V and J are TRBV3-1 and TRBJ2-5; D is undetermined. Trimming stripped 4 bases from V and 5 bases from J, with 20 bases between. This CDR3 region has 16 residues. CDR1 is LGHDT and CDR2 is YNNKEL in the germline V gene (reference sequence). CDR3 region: CASSRFIDRPVETQYL. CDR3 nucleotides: TGTGCCAGCAGCCGGTTCATAGACCGCCCTGTGGAGACCCAGTACCTC.

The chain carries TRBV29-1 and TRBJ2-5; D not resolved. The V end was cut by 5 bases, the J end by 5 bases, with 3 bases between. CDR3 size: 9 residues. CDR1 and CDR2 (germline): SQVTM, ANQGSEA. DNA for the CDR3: TGCAGCGTTCTTGAGACCCAGTACTTC. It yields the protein CSVLETQYF.

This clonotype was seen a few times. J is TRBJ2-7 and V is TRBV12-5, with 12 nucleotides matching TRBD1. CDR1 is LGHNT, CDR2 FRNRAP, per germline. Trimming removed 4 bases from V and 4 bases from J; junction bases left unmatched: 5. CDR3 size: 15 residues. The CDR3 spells CASGSGTGGPYEQYF. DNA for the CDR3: TGTGCTAGTGGTTCCGGGACAGGGGGCCCTTACGAGCAGTACTTC.

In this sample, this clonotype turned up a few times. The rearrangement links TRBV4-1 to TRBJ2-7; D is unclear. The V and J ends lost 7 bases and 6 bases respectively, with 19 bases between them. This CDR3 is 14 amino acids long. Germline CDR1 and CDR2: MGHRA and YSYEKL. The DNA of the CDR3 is TGCGCCAGCACCCTCCTGGGCGAAGGTGGCGAGCAGTACTTC. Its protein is CASTLLGEGGEQYF.

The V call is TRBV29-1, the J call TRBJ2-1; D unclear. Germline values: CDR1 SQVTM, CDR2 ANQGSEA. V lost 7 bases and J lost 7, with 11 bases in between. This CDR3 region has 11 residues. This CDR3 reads CSDLQENEQFF. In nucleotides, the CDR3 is TGCAGCGATTTGCAGGAAAATGAGCAGTTCTTC.

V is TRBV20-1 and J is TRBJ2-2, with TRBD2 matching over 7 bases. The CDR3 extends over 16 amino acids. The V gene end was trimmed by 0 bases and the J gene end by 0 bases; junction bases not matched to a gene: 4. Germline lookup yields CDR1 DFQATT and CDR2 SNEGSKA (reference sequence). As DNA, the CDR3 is TGCAGTGCTAGAGACGGCGGGGGTACGAACACCGGGGAGCTGTTTTTT. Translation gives CSARDGGGTNTGELFF.

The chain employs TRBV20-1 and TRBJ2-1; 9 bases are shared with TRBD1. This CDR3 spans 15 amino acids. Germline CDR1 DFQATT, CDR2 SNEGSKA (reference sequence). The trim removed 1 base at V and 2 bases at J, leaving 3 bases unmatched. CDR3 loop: CSARGDRETYNEQFF. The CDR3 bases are TGCAGTGCTAGAGGGGACAGGGAAACCTACAATGAGCAGTTCTTC.

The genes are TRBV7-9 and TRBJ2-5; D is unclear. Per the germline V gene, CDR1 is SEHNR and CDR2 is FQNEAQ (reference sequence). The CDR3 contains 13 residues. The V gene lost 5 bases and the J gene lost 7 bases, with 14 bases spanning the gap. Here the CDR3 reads CASSREGASTQYF. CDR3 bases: TGTGCCAGCAGCCGTGAAGGAGCATCGACCCAGTACTTC.

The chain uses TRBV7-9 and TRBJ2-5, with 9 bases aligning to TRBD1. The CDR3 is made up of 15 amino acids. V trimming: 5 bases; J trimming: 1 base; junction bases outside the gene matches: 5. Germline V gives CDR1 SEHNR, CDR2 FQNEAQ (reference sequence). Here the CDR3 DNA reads TGTGCCAGCAGCGTTCGACAGGGGGTCCAAGAGACCCAGTACTTC. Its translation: CASSVRQGVQETQYF.

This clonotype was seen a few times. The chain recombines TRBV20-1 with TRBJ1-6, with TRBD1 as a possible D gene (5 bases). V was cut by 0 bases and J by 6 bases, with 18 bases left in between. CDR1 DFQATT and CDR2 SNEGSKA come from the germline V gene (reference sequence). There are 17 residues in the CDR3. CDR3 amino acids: CSARDPRDAFINSPLHF. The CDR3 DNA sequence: TGCAGTGCTAGAGATCCCAGGGACGCATTCATTAATTCACCCCTCCACTTT.

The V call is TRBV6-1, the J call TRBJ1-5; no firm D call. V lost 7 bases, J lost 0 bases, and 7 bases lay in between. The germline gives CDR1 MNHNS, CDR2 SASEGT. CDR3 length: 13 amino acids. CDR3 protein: CASTGLSNQPQHF. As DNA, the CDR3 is TGTGCCAGCACCGGGCTTAGCAATCAGCCCCAGCATTTT.

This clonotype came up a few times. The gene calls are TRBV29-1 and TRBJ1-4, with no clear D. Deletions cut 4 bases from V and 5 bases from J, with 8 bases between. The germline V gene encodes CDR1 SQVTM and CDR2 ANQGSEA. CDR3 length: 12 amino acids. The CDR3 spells CSVGKRNEKLFF. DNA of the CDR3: TGCAGCGTTGGAAAAAGGAATGAAAAACTGTTTTTT.

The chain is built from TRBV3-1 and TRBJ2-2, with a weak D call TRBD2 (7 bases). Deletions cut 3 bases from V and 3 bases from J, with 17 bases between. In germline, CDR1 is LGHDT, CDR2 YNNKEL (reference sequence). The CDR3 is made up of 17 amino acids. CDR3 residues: CASSHDRGGPYTGELFF. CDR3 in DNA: TGTGCCAGCAGCCATGATAGGGGGGGCCCGTACACCGGGGAGCTGTTTTTT.

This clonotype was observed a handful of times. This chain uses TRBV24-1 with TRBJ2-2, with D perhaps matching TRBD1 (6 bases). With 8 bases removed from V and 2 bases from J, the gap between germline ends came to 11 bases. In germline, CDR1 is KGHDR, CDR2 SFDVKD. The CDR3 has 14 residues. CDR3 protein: CATTPGANTGELFF. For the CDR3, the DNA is TGTGCCACCACCCCAGGGGCCAACACCGGGGAGCTGTTTTTT.

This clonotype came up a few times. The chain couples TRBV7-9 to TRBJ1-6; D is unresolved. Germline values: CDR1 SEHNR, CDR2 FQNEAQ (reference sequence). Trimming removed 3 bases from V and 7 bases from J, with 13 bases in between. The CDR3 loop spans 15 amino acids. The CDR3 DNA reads TGTGCCAGCAGCTTGGCCCCGGCCACGAATTCACCCCTCCACTTT. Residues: CASSLAPATNSPLHF.